One T cell receptor beta chain is described in this entry. This sample was included in a study of PD-L1 blockade in urothelial cancer. Across the study: The median T cell count in blood samples was 141,255.

The protocol was immunoSEQ multiplex PCR, while the TCRdb copy is restricted to in-frame clones and leaves out a portion. The sample has about 79,000 clones, about 82% seen once; the top ten hold about 6.7%. Time point denoted: pretreatment peripheral blood. The CDR3 sequence is 12 residues long. Germline CDR1 reads MDHEN; CDR2 reads SYDVKM. V lost 1 base, J lost 3 bases, and 3 bases lay in between. The V gene is TRBV28, the J gene TRBJ2-5; D uncertain. The specimen comprised PBMCs, sampled around atezolizumab (anti-PD-L1) treatment. The clonotype comes from a man aged 40-55 years with urothelial cancer. The CDR3 region has the DNA TGTGCCAGCAGTTTATCTAAAGAGACCCAGTACTTC. Its protein product is CASSLSKETQYF.